The following is a TCR beta chain sequence with its context. The sample belongs to a study of cytomegalovirus exposure and HLA in healthy donors. V shed 4 bases and J 1 base; nucleotides not matched to a gene: 5. Germline values: CDR1 SGHNT, CDR2 YYREEE (reference sequence). This CDR3 comprises 16 residues. The PCR ran on 60 Vbeta and 13 Jbeta primers. The protocol was immunoSEQ multiplex PCR, while the TCRdb copy is restricted to in-frame clones and leaves out a portion. The table has 150,000 to 200,000 clones, about 86% seen once. Input material: PBMCs. The TCR sequence derives from a woman in her thirties in good health and CMV-seronegative. The rearrangement joins TRBV5-4 to TRBJ2-2; TRBD2 matches 9 bases. The DNA of the CDR3 is TGTGCCAGCAGCCCTCTAGCGGGGAGGAACACCGGGGAGCTGTTTTTT. Encoded protein: CASSPLAGRNTGELFF.